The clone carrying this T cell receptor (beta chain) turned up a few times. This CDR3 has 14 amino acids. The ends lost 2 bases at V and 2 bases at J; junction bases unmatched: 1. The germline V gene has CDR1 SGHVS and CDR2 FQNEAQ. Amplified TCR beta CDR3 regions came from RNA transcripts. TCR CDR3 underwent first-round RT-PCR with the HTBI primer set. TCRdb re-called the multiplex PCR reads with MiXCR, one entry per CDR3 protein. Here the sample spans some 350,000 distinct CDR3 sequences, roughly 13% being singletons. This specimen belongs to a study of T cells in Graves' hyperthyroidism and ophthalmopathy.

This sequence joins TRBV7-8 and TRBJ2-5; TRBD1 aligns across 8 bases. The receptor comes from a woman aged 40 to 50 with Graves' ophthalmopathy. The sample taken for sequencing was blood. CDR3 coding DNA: TGTGCCAGCAGCTTAAGGACAGGGCAAGAGACCCAGTACTTC. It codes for CASSLRTGQETQYF.